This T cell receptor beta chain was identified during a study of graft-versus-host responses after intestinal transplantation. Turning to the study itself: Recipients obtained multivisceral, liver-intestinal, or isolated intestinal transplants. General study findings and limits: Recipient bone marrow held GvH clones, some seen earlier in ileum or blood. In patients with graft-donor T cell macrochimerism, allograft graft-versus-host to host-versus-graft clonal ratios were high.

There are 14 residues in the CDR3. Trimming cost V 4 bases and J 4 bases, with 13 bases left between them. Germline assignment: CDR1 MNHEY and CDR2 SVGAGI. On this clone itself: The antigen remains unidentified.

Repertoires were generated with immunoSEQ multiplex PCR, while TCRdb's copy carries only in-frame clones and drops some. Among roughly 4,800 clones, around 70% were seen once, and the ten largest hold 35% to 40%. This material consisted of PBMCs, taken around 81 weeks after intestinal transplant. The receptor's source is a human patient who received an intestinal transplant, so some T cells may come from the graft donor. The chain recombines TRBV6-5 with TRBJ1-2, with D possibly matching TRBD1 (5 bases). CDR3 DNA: TGTGCCAGCAGTTTCCTTTGGGGGGTCTATGGCTACACCTTC. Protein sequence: CASSFLWGVYGYTF.